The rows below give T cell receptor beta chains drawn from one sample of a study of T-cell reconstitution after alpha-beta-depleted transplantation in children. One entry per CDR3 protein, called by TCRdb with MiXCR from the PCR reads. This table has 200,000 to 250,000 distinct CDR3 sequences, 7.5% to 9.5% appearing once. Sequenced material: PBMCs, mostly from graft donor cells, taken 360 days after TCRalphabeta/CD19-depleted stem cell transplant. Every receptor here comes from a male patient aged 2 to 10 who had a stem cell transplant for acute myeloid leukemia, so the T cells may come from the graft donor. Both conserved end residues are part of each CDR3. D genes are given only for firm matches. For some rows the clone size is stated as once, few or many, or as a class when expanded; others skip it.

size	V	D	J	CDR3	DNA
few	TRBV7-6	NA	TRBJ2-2	CASSLDSTATTTGELFF	TGTGCCAGCAGCTTAGATTCTACCGCAACAACTACCGGGGAGCTGTTTTTT
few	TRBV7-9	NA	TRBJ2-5	CASSPRWGGQRQETQYF	TGTGCCAGCAGCCCCCGTTGGGGCGGACAGAGACAAGAGACCCAGTACTTC
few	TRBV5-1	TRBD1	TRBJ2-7	CASRRDRPSSYEQYF	TGCGCCAGCAGGCGGGACAGGCCAAGCTCCTACGAGCAGTACTTC
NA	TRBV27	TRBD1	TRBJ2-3	CASRGTVHTDTQYF	TGTGCCAGCAGGGGGACAGTGCACACAGATACGCAGTATTTT
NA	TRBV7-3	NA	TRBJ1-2	CASSRRQHYGYTF	TGTGCCAGCAGCCGCCGACAGCACTATGGCTACACCTTC
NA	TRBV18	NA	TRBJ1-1	CASSPLQFEAFF	TGTGCCAGCTCACCACTGCAGTTTGAAGCTTTCTTT
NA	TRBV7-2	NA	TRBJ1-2	CASSLAGGANYGYTF	TGTGCCAGCAGCTTAGCGGGGGGGGCAAACTATGGCTACACCTTC
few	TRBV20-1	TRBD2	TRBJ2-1	CSALELAGGPGDEQFF	TGCAGTGCTCTGGAACTAGCGGGGGGGCCGGGTGATGAGCAGTTCTTC
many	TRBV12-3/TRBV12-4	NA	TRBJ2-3	CASSLQGGITDTQYF	TGTGCCAGCAGTTTACAGGGGGGGATCACAGATACGCAGTATTTT
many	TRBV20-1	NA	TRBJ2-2	CSAPKTDTNTGELFF	TGCAGTGCTCCAAAGACAGATACGAACACCGGGGAGCTGTTTTTT
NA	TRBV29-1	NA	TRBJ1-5	CSVQFSNQPQHF	TGCAGCGTACAATTTAGCAATCAGCCCCAGCATTTT
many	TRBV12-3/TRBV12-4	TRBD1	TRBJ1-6	CASSQGVSPLHF	TGTGCCAGCAGTCAGGGGGTATCACCCCTCCACTTT
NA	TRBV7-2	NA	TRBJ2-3	CASSLPPGFGTDTQYF	TGTGCCAGCAGCTTACCCCCGGGGTTTGGCACAGATACGCAGTATTTT
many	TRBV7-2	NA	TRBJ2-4	CASSSARGTAKNIQYF	TGTGCCAGCAGCTCCGCTAGGGGAACCGCCAAAAACATTCAGTACTTC
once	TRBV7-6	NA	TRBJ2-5	CASSWTGTSFETQYF	TGTGCCAGCAGCTGGACGGGGACAAGCTTCGAGACCCAGTACTTC
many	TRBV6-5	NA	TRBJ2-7	CASSYLTGVYEQYF	TGTGCCAGCAGTTACCTGACAGGAGTCTACGAGCAGTACTTC
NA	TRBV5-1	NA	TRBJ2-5	CASSLGGSTSWGYQETQYF	TGCGCCAGCAGCTTGGGGGGATCTACGAGCTGGGGGTACCAAGAGACCCAGTACTTC
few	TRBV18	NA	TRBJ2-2	CASSPQGIPVTGELFF	TGTGCCAGCTCACCACAGGGAATCCCGGTCACCGGGGAGCTGTTTTTT
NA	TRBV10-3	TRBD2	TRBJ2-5	CAISVGTRRHGETQYF	TGTGCCATCAGTGTAGGGACTAGACGGCATGGAGAGACCCAGTACTTC
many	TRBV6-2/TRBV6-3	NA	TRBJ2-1	CASSYPGPGTPYNEQFF	TGTGCCAGCAGTTACCCGGGACCCGGGACACCTTACAATGAGCAGTTCTTC
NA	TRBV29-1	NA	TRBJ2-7	CSVVGRLSYEQYF	TGCAGCGTTGTAGGACGGCTCTCCTACGAGCAGTACTTC
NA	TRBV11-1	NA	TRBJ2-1	CASNPHGSGLNEQFF	TGTGCCAGCAATCCTCACGGCTCAGGACTCAATGAGCAGTTCTTC
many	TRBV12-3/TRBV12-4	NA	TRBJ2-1	CASSLRSPPASYNEQFF	TGTGCCAGCAGTTTAAGATCCCCCCCGGCAAGTTACAATGAGCAGTTCTTC
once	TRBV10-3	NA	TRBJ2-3	CAISRDFTDTQYF	TGTGCCATCAGCCGGGACTTCACAGATACGCAGTATTTT
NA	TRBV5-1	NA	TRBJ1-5	CASSLRPNQPQHF	TGCGCCAGCAGCTTGCGGCCCAATCAGCCCCAGCATTTT
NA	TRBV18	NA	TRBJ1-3	CASSPTQRGSDTIYF	TGTGCCAGCTCACCTACTCAGCGAGGAAGTGACACCATATATTTT
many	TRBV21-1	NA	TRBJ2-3	CASSKSTGCADTQYF	TGTGCCAGCAGCAAATCCACAGGGTGCGCAGATACGCAGTATTTT
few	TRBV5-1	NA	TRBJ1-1	CASMSFWNTEAFF	TGCGCCAGCATGAGTTTTTGGAACACTGAAGCTTTCTTT
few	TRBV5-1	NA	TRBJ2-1	CASRSDSYNEQFF	TGCGCCAGCCGTTCGGACAGCTACAATGAGCAGTTCTTC
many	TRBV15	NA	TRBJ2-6	CATRSSGANVLTF	TGTGCCACCAGGTCATCTGGGGCCAACGTCCTGACTTTC
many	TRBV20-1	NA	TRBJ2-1	CSASSRGTNEQFF	TGCAGTGCTAGCTCCAGGGGAACGAATGAGCAGTTCTTC
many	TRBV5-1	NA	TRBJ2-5	CASSLGARRETQYF	TGCGCCAGCAGCTTGGGAGCCCGACGAGAGACCCAGTACTTC
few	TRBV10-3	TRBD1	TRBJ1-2	CAISGDREQYYGYTF	TGTGCCATCAGTGGAGACAGGGAACAGTACTATGGCTACACCTTC
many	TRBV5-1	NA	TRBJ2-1	CASSSPRGLDSLSYNEQFF	TGCGCCAGCAGCTCCCCCCGGGGCCTCGATTCCCTCTCCTACAATGAGCAGTTCTTC
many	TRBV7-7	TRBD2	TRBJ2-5	CASSLVVAGGIDQETQYF	TGTGCTAGCAGCTTGGTGGTAGCGGGGGGGATTGACCAAGAGACCCAGTACTTC
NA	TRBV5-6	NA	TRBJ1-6	CASSVGPRPGSPLHF	TGTGCCAGCAGCGTCGGACCGCGACCCGGGTCACCCCTCCACTTT
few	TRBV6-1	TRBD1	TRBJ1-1	CASRGQAVSEAFF	TGTGCCAGCAGGGGACAGGCGGTGAGTGAAGCTTTCTTT
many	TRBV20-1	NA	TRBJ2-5	CSASPAGQETQYF	TGCAGTGCTAGTCCGGCAGGGCAAGAGACCCAGTACTTC
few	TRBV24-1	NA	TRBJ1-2	CATSDQNGYTF	TGTGCCACCAGTGATCAAAATGGCTACACCTTC
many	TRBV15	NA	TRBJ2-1	CATSNPSAFNEQFF	TGTGCCACCAGCAATCCTAGTGCCTTCAATGAGCAGTTCTTC
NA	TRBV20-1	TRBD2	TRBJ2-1	CSASETSDSYNEQFF	TGCAGTGCTAGTGAGACTAGCGACTCCTACAATGAGCAGTTCTTC
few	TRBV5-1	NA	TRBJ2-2	CASSSRLGRANTGELFF	TGCGCCAGCAGCTCCCGCCTGGGCAGGGCCAACACCGGGGAGCTGTTTTTT
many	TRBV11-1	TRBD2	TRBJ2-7	CASSLSTSGNTYEQYF	TGTGCCAGCAGCTTAAGTACTAGCGGGAACACCTACGAGCAGTACTTC
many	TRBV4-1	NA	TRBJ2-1	CASSQGVVLGGGSYNEQFF	TGCGCCAGCAGCCAAGGAGTTGTTCTGGGAGGGGGCTCCTACAATGAGCAGTTCTTC
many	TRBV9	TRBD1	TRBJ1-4	CASSLAGGTNEKLFF	TGTGCCAGCAGCCTTGCAGGGGGCACTAATGAAAAACTGTTTTTT
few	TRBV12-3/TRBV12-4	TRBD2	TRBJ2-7	CASSFSGSRIYEQYF	TGTGCCAGCAGTTTTAGCGGGAGTAGGATCTACGAGCAGTACTTC
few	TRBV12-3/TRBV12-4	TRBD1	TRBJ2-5	CASSSRGQGARETQYF	TGTGCCAGCAGTTCTAGGGGACAGGGGGCCCGAGAGACCCAGTACTTC
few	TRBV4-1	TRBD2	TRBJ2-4	CASSQGLAGGRAKNIQYF	TGCGCCAGCAGCCAAGGCCTAGCGGGAGGCCGAGCCAAAAACATTCAGTACTTC